Here is one T cell receptor (beta chain) with its context. Antigen specificity is unknown. This record comes from a study of CD8+ T cells in alopecia areata. Findings and caveats of the study: Researchers report lesional scalp, most notably alopecia totalis/universalis, outstripped normal scalp in clonality.

Treatment denoted: oral pan-JAK inhibitor, 5-10 mg twice daily. Extraction of RNA preceded its reverse transcription into cDNA, which served as the sequencing template. Sequencing was performed with immunoSEQ multiplex PCR; in TCRdb, only in-frame clones are kept and a portion is missing. The sample yields 150,000 to 200,000 clones, around 64% seen once. The sequences come from CD4+ T cells sorted from blood, collected around week 50, from a patient treated with tofacitinib. The receptor's source is a human donor with alopecia areata.

The CDR3 nucleotides are TGCGCCAGCAGCATGGACGGGTTGAACACTGAAGCTTTCTTT. Translation: CASSMDGLNTEAFF. This chain connects TRBV5-1 to TRBJ1-1; D gene unclear. Trimming pared 4 bases from V and 0 bases from J, leaving 10 bases between. The CDR3 runs to 14 residues. The germline V gene has CDR1 SGHRS and CDR2 YFSETQ.